This T cell receptor (beta chain) was recovered during a study of cytomegalovirus exposure and HLA in healthy donors. Findings and limits, study-wide: A later analysis linked around 15,000 TCR beta sequences to HLA alleles at 0.05 false discovery rate.

PCR employed 60 Vbeta and 13 Jbeta primers. Clones were sequenced by immunoSEQ multiplex PCR, and TCRdb holds only the in-frame ones, with some missing. Of approximately 100,000 clones listed, 76% are singletons. Unmatched junction bases numbered 0, after V lost 2 bases and J lost 9 bases. The length of the CDR3 is 14 residues. Germline CDR1 and CDR2: SGHTA and FQGTGA. Comment on this clone: As yet, its antigen is unknown.

The gene calls are TRBV7-3 and TRBJ1-6, with TRBD1 matching 11 bases. Sequencing was done on a sample of PBMCs. The TCR sequence derives from a middle-aged woman in good health and CMV-seropositive. The CDR3 sequence is CASSLGTGGSPLHF. The CDR3 nucleotides are TGTGCCAGCAGCTTAGGGACAGGGGGTTCACCCCTCCACTTT.